This entry describes one T cell receptor (beta chain). Its antigen remains unknown. TCRdb analysed the RT-PCR reads with MiXCR anew, one entry per CDR3 protein. This sample has 500,000 to 600,000 distinct CDR3 sequences, with 10% to 15% found just once. CDR3 length: 16 residues. Per germline, CDR1 SGHAT and CDR2 FQNNGV. Trimming at V came to 5 bases and at J to 5 bases, leaving 4 bases not matched to a gene. These data come from a study of response to subunit inactivated influenza vaccine. Study-level points and caveats: Each seasonal influenza vaccination, the authors suggested, recruits few new T cells.

The input for sequencing was PBMCs from blood, taken 45 days after vaccination. The receptor was derived from a man aged 50 or older who received an inactivated influenza vaccine. This chain links TRBV11-2 with TRBJ2-1, with 15 bases matching TRBD2. The chain's CDR3 is CASSEGLAGGHNEQFF. The DNA for the CDR3 is TGTGCCAGCAGCGAGGGACTAGCGGGGGGTCACAATGAGCAGTTCTTC.